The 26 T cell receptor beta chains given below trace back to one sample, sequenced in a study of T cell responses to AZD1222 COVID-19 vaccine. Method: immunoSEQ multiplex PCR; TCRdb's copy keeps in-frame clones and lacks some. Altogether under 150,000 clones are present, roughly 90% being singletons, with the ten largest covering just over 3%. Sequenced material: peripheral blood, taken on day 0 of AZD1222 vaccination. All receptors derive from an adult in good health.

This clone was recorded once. The CDR3 nucleotides read TGCGCCAGCCGGAGTAGCGGGAGTCAATACGAGCAGTACTTC. This encodes CASRSSGSQYEQYF. The rearrangement joins TRBV5-1 to TRBJ2-7; TRBD2 matches 9 bases. Germline CDR1 is SGHRS and CDR2 is YFSETQ. The V gene end was trimmed by 7 bases and the J gene end by 4 bases; junction bases not matched to a gene: 9. The CDR3 contains 14 residues.

The CDR3 DNA follows: TGTGCCAGCAGTGAATTCCAATATTTTGGACTGTTGGTGAATAATTCACCCCTCCACTTT. Protein product: CASSEFQYFGLLVNNSPLHF. The genes are TRBV2 and TRBJ1-6; D is uncertain. The CDR3 runs 20 residues. The germline gives CDR1 SNHLY, CDR2 FYNNEI. V lost 2 bases and J lost 5, with 25 bases in between.

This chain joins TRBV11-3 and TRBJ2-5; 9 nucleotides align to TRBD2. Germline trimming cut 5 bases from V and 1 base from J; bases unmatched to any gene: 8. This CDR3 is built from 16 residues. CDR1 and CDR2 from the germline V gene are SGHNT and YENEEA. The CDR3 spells CASSAGAGGPQETQYF. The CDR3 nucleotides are TGTGCCAGCAGCGCCGGAGCGGGAGGCCCCCAAGAGACCCAGTACTTC.

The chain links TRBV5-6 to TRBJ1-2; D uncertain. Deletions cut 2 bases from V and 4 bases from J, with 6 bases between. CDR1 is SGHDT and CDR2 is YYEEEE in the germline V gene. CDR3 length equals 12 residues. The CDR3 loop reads CASSFATYGYTF. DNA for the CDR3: TGTGCCAGCAGCTTTGCCACCTATGGCTACACCTTC.

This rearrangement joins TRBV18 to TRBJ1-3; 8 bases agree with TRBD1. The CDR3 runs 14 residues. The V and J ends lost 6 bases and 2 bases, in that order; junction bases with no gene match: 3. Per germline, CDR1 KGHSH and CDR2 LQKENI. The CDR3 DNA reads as TGTGCCAGCTCGCCGACAGGGGCTGGAAACACCATATATTTT. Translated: CASSPTGAGNTIYF.

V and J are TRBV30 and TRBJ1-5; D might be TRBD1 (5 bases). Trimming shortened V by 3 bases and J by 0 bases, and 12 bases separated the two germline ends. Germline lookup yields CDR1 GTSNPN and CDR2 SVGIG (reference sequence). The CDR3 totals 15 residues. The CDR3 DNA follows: TGTGCCTGGAGCCCGGGACGCCTTAGCAATCAGCCCCAGCATTTT. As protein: CAWSPGRLSNQPQHF.

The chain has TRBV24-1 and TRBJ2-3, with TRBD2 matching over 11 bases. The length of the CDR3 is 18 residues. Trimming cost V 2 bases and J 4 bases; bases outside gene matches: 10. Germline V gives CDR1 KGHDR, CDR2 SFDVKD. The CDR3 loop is CATSDYLAGGKRADTQYF. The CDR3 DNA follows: TGTGCCACCAGTGATTACCTAGCGGGAGGCAAGCGCGCAGATACGCAGTATTTT.

CDR3 bases: TGTGCCTGGAGTGTACCACTCCTCTCCTACAATGAGCAGTTCTTC. The encoded protein is CAWSVPLLSYNEQFF. The chain uses TRBV30 and TRBJ2-1; no reliable D call. V lost 0 bases, J lost 0 bases, and 9 bases lay in between. The CDR3 consists of 15 residues. Germline loops: CDR1 GTSNPN, CDR2 SVGIG (reference sequence).

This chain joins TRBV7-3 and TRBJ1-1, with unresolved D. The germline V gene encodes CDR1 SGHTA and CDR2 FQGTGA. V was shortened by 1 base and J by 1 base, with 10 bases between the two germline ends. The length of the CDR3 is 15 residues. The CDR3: CASSLSPDRNTEAFF. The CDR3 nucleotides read TGTGCCAGCAGCTTAAGCCCCGATCGGAACACTGAAGCTTTCTTT. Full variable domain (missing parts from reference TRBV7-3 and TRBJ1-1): GAGVSQTPSNKVTEKGKYVELRCDPISGHTALYWYRQSLGQGPEFLIYFQGTGAADDSGLPNDRFFAVRPEGSVSTLKIQRTERGDSAVYLCASSLSPDRNTEAFFGQGTRLTVV.

CDR3 in DNA: TGTGCCAGCAGCTTAGAATACGGGGGGGTCACTGAAGCTTTCTTT. Protein sequence: CASSLEYGGVTEAFF. The chain recombines TRBV11-2 with TRBJ1-1; a possible D gene is TRBD1 (5 bases). V was clipped by 0 bases and J by 4 bases, with 12 bases between them. Looked up from germline, CDR1 is SGHAT and CDR2 is FQNNGV. There are 15 residues in the CDR3.

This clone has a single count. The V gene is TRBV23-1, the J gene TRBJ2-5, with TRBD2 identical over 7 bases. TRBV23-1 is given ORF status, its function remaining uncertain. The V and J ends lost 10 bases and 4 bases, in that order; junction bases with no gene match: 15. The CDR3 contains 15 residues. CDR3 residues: CAILGGQGRGETQYF. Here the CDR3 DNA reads TGCGCCATCTTGGGAGGGCAGGGCCGGGGAGAGACCCAGTACTTC.

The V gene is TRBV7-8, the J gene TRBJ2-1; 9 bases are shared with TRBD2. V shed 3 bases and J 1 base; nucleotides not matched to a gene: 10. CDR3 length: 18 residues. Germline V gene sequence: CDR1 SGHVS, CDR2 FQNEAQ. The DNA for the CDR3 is TGTGCCAGCAGCTTGCGCGTAAGCGGGAGGTCTTCCTACAATGAGCAGTTCTTC. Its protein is CASSLRVSGRSSYNEQFF.

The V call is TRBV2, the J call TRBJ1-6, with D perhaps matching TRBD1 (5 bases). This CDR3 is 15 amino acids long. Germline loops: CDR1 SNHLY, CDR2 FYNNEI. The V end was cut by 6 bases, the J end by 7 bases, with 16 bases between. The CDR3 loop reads CASRGEGHPNSPLHF. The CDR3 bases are TGTGCCAGCAGGGGGGAAGGACACCCAAATTCACCCCTCCACTTT.

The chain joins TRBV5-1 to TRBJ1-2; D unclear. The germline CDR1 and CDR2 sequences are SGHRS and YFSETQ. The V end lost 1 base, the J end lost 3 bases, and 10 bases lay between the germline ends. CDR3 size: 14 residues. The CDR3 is CASSLSGNYYGYTF. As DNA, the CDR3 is TGCGCCAGCAGCTTGTCGGGGAATTACTATGGCTACACCTTC.

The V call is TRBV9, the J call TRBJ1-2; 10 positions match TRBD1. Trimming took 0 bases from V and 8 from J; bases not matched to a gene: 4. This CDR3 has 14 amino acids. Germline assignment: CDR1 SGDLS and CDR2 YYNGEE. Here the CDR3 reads CASSVVGTGDGYTF. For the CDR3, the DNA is TGTGCCAGCAGCGTAGTAGGGACAGGGGACGGCTACACCTTC. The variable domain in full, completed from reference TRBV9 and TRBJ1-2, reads DSGVTQTPKHLITATGQRVTLRCSPRSGDLSVYWYQQSLDQGLQFLIQYYNGEERAKGNILERFSAQQFPDLHSELNLSSLELGDSALYFCASSVVGTGDGYTFGSGTRLTVV.

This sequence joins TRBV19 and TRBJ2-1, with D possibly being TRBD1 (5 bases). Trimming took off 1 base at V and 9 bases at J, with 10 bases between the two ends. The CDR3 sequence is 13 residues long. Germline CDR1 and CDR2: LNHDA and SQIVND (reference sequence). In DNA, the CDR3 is TGTGCCAGTAGTATAGTTACCCAGGGTGAGCAGTTCTTC. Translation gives CASSIVTQGEQFF.

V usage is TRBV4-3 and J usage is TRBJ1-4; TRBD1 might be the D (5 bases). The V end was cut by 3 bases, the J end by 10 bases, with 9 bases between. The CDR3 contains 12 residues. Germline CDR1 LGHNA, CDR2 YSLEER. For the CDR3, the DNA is TGCGCCAGCAGCCAGGCTGGGGGAAAACTGTTTTTT. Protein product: CASSQAGGKLFF.

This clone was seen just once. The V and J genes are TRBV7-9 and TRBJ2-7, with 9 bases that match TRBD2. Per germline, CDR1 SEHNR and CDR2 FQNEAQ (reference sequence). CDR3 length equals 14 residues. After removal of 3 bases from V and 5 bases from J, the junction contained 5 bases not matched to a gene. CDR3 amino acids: CASSLGGLAHEQYF. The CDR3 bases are TGTGCCAGCAGCTTGGGGGGACTAGCCCACGAGCAGTACTTC.

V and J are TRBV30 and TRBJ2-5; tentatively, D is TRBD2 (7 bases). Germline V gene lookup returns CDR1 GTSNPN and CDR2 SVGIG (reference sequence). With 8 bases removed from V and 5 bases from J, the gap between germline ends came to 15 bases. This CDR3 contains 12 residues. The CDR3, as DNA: TGTGCCACTTCGGGGGGCGGGGAGACCCAGTACTTC. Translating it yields CATSGGGETQYF. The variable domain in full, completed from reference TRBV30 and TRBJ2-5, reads SQTIHQWPATLVQPVGSPLSLECTVEGTSNPNLYWYRQAAGRGLQLLFYSVGIGQISSEVPQNLSASRPQDRQFILSSKKLLLSDSGFYLCATSGGGETQYFGPGTRLLVL.

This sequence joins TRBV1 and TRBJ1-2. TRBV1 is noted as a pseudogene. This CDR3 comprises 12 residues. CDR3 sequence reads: CTRGLRHYGYTF. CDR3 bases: TGCACCAGGGGACTGAGGCACTATGGCTACACCTTC.

CDR3 protein: CASTDDTDTEAFF. CDR3 nucleotides: TGTGCCAGCACCGACGACACTGACACTGAAGCTTTCTTT. This sequence joins TRBV6-5 and TRBJ1-1; D gene uncertain. Germline values: CDR1 MNHEY, CDR2 SVGAGI. The CDR3 is 13 amino acids. V was pared by 7 bases and J by 3 bases, with 12 bases between.

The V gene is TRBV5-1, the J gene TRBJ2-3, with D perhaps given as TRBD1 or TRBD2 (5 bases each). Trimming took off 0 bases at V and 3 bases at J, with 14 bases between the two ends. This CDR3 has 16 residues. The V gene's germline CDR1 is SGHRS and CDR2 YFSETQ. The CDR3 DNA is TGCGCCAGCAGCTTGGAGGTAGCGCAGGGTACAGATACGCAGTATTTT. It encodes CASSLEVAQGTDTQYF.

For the CDR3, the DNA is TGCAGCGTTCCACGGACAGGCGGTGAGCAGTTCTTC. It translates to CSVPRTGGEQFF. The chain has TRBV29-1 and TRBJ2-1, with 7 bases that match TRBD1. The trim removed 5 bases at V and 9 bases at J, leaving 7 bases unmatched. This CDR3 comprises 12 residues. CDR1 and CDR2 from the germline V gene are SQVTM and ANQGSEA.

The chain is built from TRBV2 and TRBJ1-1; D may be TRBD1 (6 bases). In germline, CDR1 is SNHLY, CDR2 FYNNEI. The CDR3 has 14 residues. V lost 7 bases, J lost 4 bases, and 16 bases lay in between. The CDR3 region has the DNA TGTGCCAGCAAGCTCGGGGGCTCAGGCACTGAAGCTTTCTTT. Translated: CASKLGGSGTEAFF.

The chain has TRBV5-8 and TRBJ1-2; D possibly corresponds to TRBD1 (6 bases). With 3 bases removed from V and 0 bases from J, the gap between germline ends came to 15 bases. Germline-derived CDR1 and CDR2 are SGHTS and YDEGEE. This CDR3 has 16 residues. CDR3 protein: CASSYQTGRANYGYTF. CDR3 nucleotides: TGTGCCAGCAGCTACCAAACAGGGAGGGCTAACTATGGCTACACCTTC.

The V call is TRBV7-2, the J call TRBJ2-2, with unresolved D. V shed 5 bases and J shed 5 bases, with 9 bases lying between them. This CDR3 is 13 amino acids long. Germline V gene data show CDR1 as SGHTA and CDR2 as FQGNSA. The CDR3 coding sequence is TGTGCCAGCAGCCTCCCCCCTACCGGGGAGCTGTTTTTT. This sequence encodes CASSLPPTGELFF.